The 30 T cell receptor beta chains presented below share a single source sample, sequenced in a study of cytomegalovirus exposure and HLA in healthy donors. The PCR contained 60 Vbeta and 13 Jbeta primers. The assay was immunoSEQ multiplex PCR, and TCRdb's table has in-frame clones only and misses some. The repertoire has more than 100,000 clones, around 79% of them found once; the top ten carry approximately 3.7%. Sequenced sample: PBMCs. All receptors derive from a man aged 45-60 years in good health and CMV-seropositive.

This chain connects TRBV19 to TRBJ1-1; D is possibly TRBD1 (6 bases). Germline V gives CDR1 LNHDA, CDR2 SQIVND (reference sequence). V lost 8 bases and J 2 bases, leaving 15 bases between the germline ends. The CDR3 sequence is 14 residues long. CDR3 loop: CASFGRDINTEAFF. CDR3 nucleotides: TGTGCCAGTTTTGGCCGGGACATCAACACTGAAGCTTTCTTT.

Concerning this clone itself: One end of the junction varies from germline; a read error may be responsible. The chain combines TRBV7-9 with TRBJ2-3, with TRBD1 matching over 7 bases. CDR3 length: 17 amino acids. The germline V gene has CDR1 SEHNR and CDR2 FQNEAQ (reference sequence). CDR3 in amino acids: CSSSSFPGQRFTDTQYF. CDR3 DNA: TGTTCCAGCAGCTCCTTCCCGGGACAGCGTTTCACAGATACGCAGTATTTT.

The rearrangement uses TRBV10-1 and TRBJ2-3; D is undetermined. In germline, CDR1 is WNHNN, CDR2 SYGVQD (reference sequence). V shed 4 bases and J shed 4 bases, with 9 bases lying between them. This CDR3 has 13 amino acids. Written as DNA, the CDR3 is TGCGCCAGCAGTGCGAATCTAGCAGATACGCAGTATTTT. This encodes CASSANLADTQYF.

The chain combines TRBV4-2 with TRBJ2-2; TRBD2 is a possible D gene (6 bases). In germline, CDR1 is LGHNA, CDR2 YNFKEQ. V gave up 0 bases and J gave up 2 bases, with 10 bases separating them. The CDR3 contains 16 residues. The CDR3 here is CASSQDGGANTGELFF. The DNA of the CDR3 is TGTGCCAGCAGCCAAGACGGCGGGGCTAACACCGGGGAGCTGTTTTTT.

The gene calls are TRBV6-5 and TRBJ1-2, with TRBD1 matching 9 bases. The CDR3 extends over 16 amino acids. Per germline, CDR1 MNHEY and CDR2 SVGAGI. With 4 bases clipped from V and 7 bases from J, the junction kept 13 bases outside the gene matches. CDR3 sequence: CASSSGDRVYSGGYTF. As DNA, the CDR3 is TGTGCCAGCAGTTCTGGGGACAGGGTTTATTCCGGTGGCTACACCTTC.

V usage is TRBV28 and J usage is TRBJ2-5, with 8 bases identical to TRBD2. The CDR3 loop spans 16 amino acids. V was clipped by 2 bases and J by 5 bases; unmatched bases: 10. Germline CDR1 and CDR2: MDHEN and SYDVKM. The CDR3 DNA sequence: TGTGCCAGCAGTTTAGGAATTGGGACTAGTTTGGAGACCCAGTACTTC. Translation: CASSLGIGTSLETQYF. Variable domain in full (rest from reference TRBV28 and TRBJ2-5): DVKVTQSSRYLVKRTGEKVFLECVQDMDHENMFWYRQDPGLGLRLIYFSYDVKMKEKGDIPEGYSVSREKKERFSLILESASTNQTSMYLCASSLGIGTSLETQYFGPGTRLLVL.

As DNA, the CDR3 is TGTGCCAGCAGACAATATCTAGCGGGAGGTGGGACAGATACGCAGTATTTT. This gives the protein CASRQYLAGGGTDTQYF. The V call is TRBV5-4, the J call TRBJ2-3, with 11 bases lining up with TRBD2. Trimming took 5 bases from V and 3 from J; bases not matched to a gene: 11. Looked up from germline, CDR1 is SGHNT and CDR2 is YYREEE (reference sequence). The CDR3 consists of 17 residues.

The chain uses TRBV19 and TRBJ1-1; 7 nucleotides align to TRBD1. V lost 5 bases and J lost 0; bases outside the gene matches: 3. The length of the CDR3 is 14 residues. Germline V gene lookup returns CDR1 LNHDA and CDR2 SQIVND (reference sequence). CDR3 DNA sequence: TGTGCCAGTAGTGGGGACAGCATGAACACTGAAGCTTTCTTT. This sequence encodes CASSGDSMNTEAFF.

The chain is built from TRBV5-4 and TRBJ2-7; a possible D gene is TRBD2 (5 bases). Per germline, CDR1 SGHNT and CDR2 YYREEE (reference sequence). V was trimmed by 3 bases and J by 4 bases, leaving 17 bases between them. The CDR3 loop spans 15 amino acids. The DNA of the CDR3 is TGTGCCAGCAGCTCGTCGGAGGCGGGCCTTTACGAGCAGTACTTC. Its translation is CASSSSEAGLYEQYF.

The chain is built from TRBV28 and TRBJ2-1; 12 bases fit TRBD2. J lost 9 bases, V lost 5 bases, and 11 bases had no gene match. Germline V gene data show CDR1 as MDHEN and CDR2 as SYDVKM. The CDR3 has 16 amino acids. In nucleotides, the CDR3 is TGTGCCAGCAGTGCGACTAGCGGGAGATCCCTTATTGAGCAGTTCTTC. Translation: CASSATSGRSLIEQFF. Supplemented by reference TRBV28 and TRBJ2-1, the full variable domain reads DVKVTQSSRYLVKRTGEKVFLECVQDMDHENMFWYRQDPGLGLRLIYFSYDVKMKEKGDIPEGYSVSREKKERFSLILESASTNQTSMYLCASSATSGRSLIEQFFGPGTRLTVL.

The chain has TRBV7-2 and TRBJ2-5, with 10 nucleotides matching TRBD1. There are 14 residues in the CDR3. Germline lookup yields CDR1 SGHTA and CDR2 FQGNSA. Trimming removed 3 bases from V and 11 bases from J; junction bases left unmatched: 9. For the CDR3, the DNA is TGTGCCAGCAGCTTCGACAGGGGGCCGAGAGAGCAGTACTTC. This encodes CASSFDRGPREQYF.

J is TRBJ2-7 and V is TRBV7-8; tentative D call: TRBD2 (6 bases). This CDR3 spans 14 amino acids. Trimming cost V 3 bases and J 2 bases, with 11 bases left between them. CDR1 and CDR2 (germline): SGHVS, FQNEAQ. The CDR3 DNA sequence: TGTGCCAGCAGCTTTGCGGGATCTACCTACGAGCAGTACTTC. This sequence encodes CASSFAGSTYEQYF.

The chain couples TRBV5-1 to TRBJ2-2, with a weak D call TRBD2 (6 bases). Deletions cut 3 bases from V and 3 bases from J, with 12 bases between. CDR1 is SGHRS and CDR2 is YFSETQ in the germline V gene. The CDR3 extends over 15 amino acids. The CDR3, as DNA: TGCGCCAGCAGCTGGAGGGGTTCGGACACCGGGGAGCTGTTTTTT. Protein product: CASSWRGSDTGELFF.

This chain links TRBV19 with TRBJ2-3, with D perhaps matching TRBD1 (6 bases). This CDR3 is 15 amino acids long. The V gene's germline CDR1 is LNHDA and CDR2 SQIVND (reference sequence). V was clipped by 7 bases and J by 3 bases, with 17 bases between them. The CDR3 nucleotides are TGTGCCAGTAATACTAAGACAGGACGAACAGATACGCAGTATTTT. The encoded protein is CASNTKTGRTDTQYF.

The rearrangement joins TRBV27 to TRBJ2-5, with D perhaps TRBD2 (6 bases). The V gene's germline CDR1 is MNHEY and CDR2 SMNVEV (reference sequence). CDR3 size: 11 residues. V was shortened by 8 bases and J by 5 bases, with 9 bases between the two germline ends. DNA for the CDR3: TGTGCCAGCCCCGCGGGGGAGACCCAGTACTTC. Encoded protein: CASPAGETQYF.

This clone was seen a few times. The chain recombines TRBV18 with TRBJ2-7; 10 nucleotides match TRBD1. The V gene end was trimmed by 2 bases and the J gene end by 6 bases; junction bases not matched to a gene: 7. Per germline, CDR1 KGHSH and CDR2 LQKENI. This CDR3 comprises 15 residues. The CDR3 region is CASSPLGTGESEQYF. In DNA, the CDR3 is TGTGCCAGCTCACCATTAGGGACAGGGGAGTCCGAGCAGTACTTC. The complete variable domain, with remaining parts taken from reference TRBV18 and TRBJ2-7, reads NAGVMQNPRHLVRRRGQEARLRCSPMKGHSHVYWYRQLPEEGLKFMVYLQKENIIDESGMPKERFSAEFPKEGPSILRIQQVVRGDSAAYFCASSPLGTGESEQYFGPGTRLTVT.

This sequence joins TRBV5-1 and TRBJ1-4; 10 bases are a match to TRBD1. The V gene end was trimmed by 4 bases and the J gene end by 7 bases; junction bases not matched to a gene: 7. The V gene's germline CDR1 is SGHRS and CDR2 YFSETQ. The CDR3 length is 15 residues. The CDR3 loop is CASSQRTGGSEKLFF. The CDR3 region has the DNA TGCGCCAGCAGCCAGCGGACAGGGGGGAGTGAAAAACTGTTTTTT. Together with reference TRBV5-1 and TRBJ1-4, the CDR3 gives the full variable domain: KAGVTQTPRYLIKTRGQQVTLSCSPISGHRSVSWYQQTPGQGLQFLFEYFSETQRNKGNFPGRFSGRQFSNSRSEMNVSTLELGDSALYLCASSQRTGGSEKLFFGSGTQLSVL.

This clone was detected only a few times. The chain combines TRBV30 with TRBJ1-4; 11 nucleotides agree with TRBD1. The J segment lost 7 bases and the V segment lost 3 bases, leaving 7 bases of the junction unmatched. There are 15 residues in the CDR3. Germline V gene sequence: CDR1 GTSNPN, CDR2 SVGIG (reference sequence). The CDR3: CAWSDRDRGTEKLFF. CDR3 in DNA: TGTGCCTGGAGCGATCGGGACAGGGGGACTGAAAAACTGTTTTTT.

This clone was detected only a few times. The V and J genes are TRBV5-1 and TRBJ1-1; 8 positions match TRBD1. Losses at the gene ends were 5 bases for V and 8 bases for J; bases not matched to a gene: 14. Germline V gives CDR1 SGHRS, CDR2 YFSETQ. The CDR3 runs 15 residues. DNA for the CDR3: TGCGCCAGCAGTCGGACAGGGCTAATTCAGGCGGAAGCTTTCTTT. Translating it yields CASSRTGLIQAEAFF.

The chain employs TRBV5-1 and TRBJ2-3, with 8 bases aligning to TRBD2. The V gene's germline CDR1 is SGHRS and CDR2 YFSETQ. After removal of 5 bases from V and 1 base from J, the junction contained 6 bases not matched to a gene. The CDR3 is 15 amino acids. The CDR3 sequence is CASRKAGVGTDTQYF. The CDR3 nucleotides are TGCGCCAGCAGAAAAGCGGGAGTCGGCACAGATACGCAGTATTTT.

This chain joins TRBV11-1 and TRBJ2-5; TRBD2 matches at 8 bases. V shed 10 bases and J 2 bases; nucleotides not matched to a gene: 9. CDR3 length: 14 residues. In germline, CDR1 is SGHAT, CDR2 FQDESV (reference sequence). CDR3 in amino acids: CATTGPSGQETQYF. CDR3 coding DNA: TGTGCCACTACCGGGCCTAGCGGGCAAGAGACCCAGTACTTC. Variable domain in full (rest from reference TRBV11-1 and TRBJ2-5): EAEVAQSPRYKITEKSQAVAFWCDPISGHATLYWYRQILGQGPELLVQFQDESVVDDSQLPKDRFSAERLKGVDSTLKIQPAELGDSAMYLCATTGPSGQETQYFGPGTRLLVL.

The gene calls are TRBV7-9 and TRBJ2-1, with 11 bases matching TRBD2. The V gene end was trimmed by 1 base and the J gene end by 4 bases; junction bases not matched to a gene: 0. Looked up from germline, CDR1 is SEHNR and CDR2 is FQNEAQ (reference sequence). This CDR3 region has 15 residues. The CDR3 DNA sequence: TGTGCCAGCAGCTTAGGGACTAGCGGGTACAATGAGCAGTTCTTC. Translating gives CASSLGTSGYNEQFF.

This clone was picked up a small number of times. This sequence joins TRBV28 and TRBJ2-7; 10 bases map to TRBD2. Germline V gives CDR1 MDHEN, CDR2 SYDVKM. The V gene end was trimmed by 6 bases and the J gene end by 2 bases; junction bases not matched to a gene: 1. The length of the CDR3 is 13 residues. The CDR3 sequence: CASRSGRAYEQYF. The CDR3 DNA reads as TGTGCCAGCAGGAGCGGGAGGGCCTACGAGCAGTACTTC.

J is TRBJ2-7 and V is TRBV4-2; 12 bases fit TRBD2. V lost 1 base and J lost 6; bases outside the gene matches: 7. The CDR3 has 16 residues. From germline, CDR1 is LGHNA and CDR2 YNFKEQ. CDR3 loop: CASSQALAGGPLEQYF. The CDR3 DNA follows: TGTGCCAGCAGCCAAGCCCTAGCGGGAGGGCCCCTCGAGCAGTACTTC.

CDR3 residues: CASSRPPGPSSYNEQFF. CDR3 nucleotide sequence: TGTGCCAGCAGCCGCCCGCCAGGGCCGAGCTCCTACAATGAGCAGTTCTTC. The rearrangement uses TRBV11-2 and TRBJ2-1, with a weak D call TRBD1 (5 bases). The CDR3 covers 17 residues. The V end lost 5 bases, the J end lost 0 bases, and 17 bases lay between the germline ends. Germline CDR1 SGHAT, CDR2 FQNNGV.

This clone appeared a few times. The chain recombines TRBV5-3 with TRBJ1-2, with D possibly TRBD1 on 6 matching bases. TRBV5-3 is marked as an open reading frame, function uncertain. The CDR3 totals 15 residues. Trimming removed 7 bases from V and 2 bases from J, with 18 bases in between. DNA of the CDR3: TGTGCCAGATTCCCCGGTGGGGACATAAACTATGGCTACACCTTC. Translated, it gives CARFPGGDINYGYTF.

This clone has a handful of counts. The V gene is TRBV4-2, the J gene TRBJ2-7, with 9 bases aligning to TRBD1. Trimming at V came to 0 bases and at J to 6 bases, leaving 9 bases not matched to a gene. The CDR3 contains 16 residues. In germline, CDR1 is LGHNA, CDR2 YNFKEQ. In nucleotides, the CDR3 is TGTGCCAGCAGCCAAGATTTATTGGACAGGGGCATCGAGCAGTACTTC. Its translation is CASSQDLLDRGIEQYF.

This chain uses TRBV5-1 with TRBJ2-5; 7 bases map to TRBD1. The J call may be in error: the DNA end matches TRBJ2-7 better. Per the germline V gene, CDR1 is SGHRS and CDR2 is YFSETQ. The CDR3 runs 16 residues. CDR3 nucleotides: TGCGCCAGCAGCTTGAAAACCGGGACAGCTGGCTACGAGCAGTACTTC. This encodes CASSLKTGTAGYEQYF.

The chain recombines TRBV5-1 with TRBJ1-5; D uncertain. The CDR3 is 14 residues long. Germline CDR1 reads SGHRS; CDR2 reads YFSETQ. V lost 0 bases and J lost 3, with 7 bases in between. DNA for the CDR3: TGCGCCAGCAGCTTGGAGGGAGTCAATCAGCCCCAGCATTTT. It specifies CASSLEGVNQPQHF.

This sequence joins TRBV11-2 and TRBJ2-5; 7 bases match TRBD2. This CDR3 has 16 residues. The germline gives CDR1 SGHAT, CDR2 FQNNGV. J was trimmed by 6 bases and V by 5 bases; bases with no gene match: 15. In nucleotides, the CDR3 is TGTGCCAGCAGCCCTGTGCGGGGAGGGCGCGGAAAGACCCAGTACTTC. It encodes CASSPVRGGRGKTQYF. Full variable domain (outside the CDR3, taken from reference TRBV11-2 and TRBJ2-5): EAGVAQSPRYKIIEKRQSVAFWCNPISGHATLYWYQQILGQGPKLLIQFQNNGVVDDSQLPKDRFSAERLKGVDSTLKIQPAKLEDSAVYLCASSPVRGGRGKTQYFGPGTRLLVL.